The T cell receptor (beta chain) under discussion was sequenced for a study of response to subunit inactivated influenza vaccine. Per germline, CDR1 WSHSY and CDR2 SAAADI. The CDR3 extends over 15 amino acids. The germline V and J ends were trimmed by 2 bases and 6 bases, with 15 bases remaining between them. One entry per CDR3 protein results from TCRdb running MiXCR on the RT-PCR reads. The sample contains 650,000 to 800,000 distinct CDR3 sequences, around 20% of which appear only once. Note on this clonotype: Its matching antigen is unknown.

Broader study findings: Authors suggested few new T cells are recruited by each seasonal influenza vaccination.

This sequence joins TRBV10-2 and TRBJ2-3; D perhaps matches TRBD2 (6 bases). This receptor was identified in a man between 45 and 60 years old who received an inactivated influenza vaccine. The specimen comprised PBMCs from blood, sampled roughly 5 days after vaccination. This CDR3 is CASSEVGGSSDTQYF. DNA of the CDR3: TGCGCCAGCAGTGAGGTGGGGGGTTCATCTGATACGCAGTATTTT.